These T cell receptor beta chains were read from a single sample in a study of blood T cell repertoires in COVID-19. Measured with immunoSEQ multiplex PCR; TCRdb has only the in-frame clones, and not every one. The repertoire holds about 260,000 clones, more than 75% seen once, with 2.3% in the top ten. The specimen sequenced was peripheral blood. These receptors came from a woman aged 45-59 years with acute or convalescent COVID-19. CDR3s include the opening cysteine and the closing phenylalanine or tryptophan.

V	J	CDR3
TRBV28	TRBJ1-1	CASTSRGSSRNTEAFF
TRBV28	TRBJ2-2	CASSSGGIDTGELFF
TRBV6-5	TRBJ2-1	CASSLAGGAYNEQFF
TRBV5-4	TRBJ2-4	CASSLGGTESIQYF
TRBV7-2	TRBJ1-5	CASSLAPGQGNQPQHF
TRBV5-5	TRBJ2-7	CASSLATGAWSYEQYF
TRBV6-6	TRBJ1-2	CASSRTRQGAYYGYTF
TRBV5-1	TRBJ2-1	CASSLAVLAGNNEQFF
TRBV7-3	TRBJ1-1	CASSLIGSGTEAFF
TRBV4-1	TRBJ1-3	CASSQGERSDSGNTIYF
TRBV10-3	TRBJ2-1	CATGLAGGSNEQFF
TRBV5-8	TRBJ1-4	CASSPPGSAREKLFF
TRBV28	TRBJ2-7	CASSWDRDNLYEQYF
TRBV5-1	TRBJ2-7	CASSLVGEGYDEQYF
TRBV2	TRBJ1-1	CASSVFEAISTEAFF